This entry features one TCR beta chain sequence. These data originate in a study of blood T cell repertoires in COVID-19. The overall study: Sources were T cells, B-cell-depleted T cells, or PBMCs; the material itself was cDNA or gDNA.

Authors' analysis steps: From reference gene primer amplification, estimates of nucleated cell counts were derived. Profiling relied on immunoSEQ multiplex PCR, and the TCRdb table lists in-frame clones only, not all of them. V and J calls and clone size are as listed in that table; D and trimming were resolved from the DNA. The sample carries approximately 120,000 clones, approximately 82% recorded once. Germline CDR1 and CDR2: MNHEY and SVGEGT. This CDR3 is built from 13 residues. The V gene end was trimmed by 5 bases and the J gene end by 4 bases; junction bases not matched to a gene: 4. Sequencing was done on a sample of peripheral blood. V and J are TRBV6-2 or TRBV6-3 and TRBJ2-5; 7 nucleotides agree with TRBD2. The receptor was derived from a woman in her fifties or sixties with acute or convalescent COVID-19. The CDR3 loop is CASSRLAGETQYF. The CDR3 DNA follows: TGTGCCAGCAGTCGACTAGCTGGAGAGACCCAGTACTTC.